This entry is about one T cell receptor (beta chain). The antigen remains undetermined. This CDR3 contains 16 residues. Losses at the gene ends were 4 bases for V and 5 bases for J; bases not matched to a gene: 6. TCRdb redid the calling of the reads with MiXCR, one entry per CDR3 protein. The sample records tens of thousands of distinct CDR3 sequences, more than 15% being singletons. This sample was included in a study of T cell repertoires in cytomegalovirus infection. Study-level background: In the study, CMV epitopes included recently identified HLA-C-restricted and well-studied HLA-B-restricted ones. Indicated by public TCR beta signatures were CMV infection and matching HLA type.

Overall study results and limits: The study found HLA-C-restricted CMV-specific TCR beta clonotypes dominating the ex vivo response.

The TCR originated in a human donor in good health (CMV status not recorded). Some clones in this sample may be carry-over from other donors' samples. The chain combines TRBV12-3 or TRBV12-4 with TRBJ2-1; 12 bases are a match to TRBD2. The material was CD8+ T cells from cultured PBMCs, obtained from culture after CMV antigen stimulation. CDR3 residues: CASSSKTSGGDNEQFF. The CDR3 coding sequence is TGTGCCAGCAGTTCAAAGACTAGCGGGGGAGACAATGAGCAGTTCTTC.